This T cell receptor beta chain came from a study of T cell changes during pregnancy in multiple sclerosis. Here immunoSEQ multiplex PCR was the method, and the copy in TCRdb shows in-frame clones only, minus some. Of tens of thousands of clones in the sample, around 93% were seen once. The germline CDR1 and CDR2 sequences are MNHNS and SASEGT. This CDR3 has 17 amino acids. J was trimmed by 0 bases and V by 4 bases; bases with no gene match: 11. This sample comprised CD8+ T cells from peripheral blood mononuclear cells, obtained in the third trimester of pregnancy. This receptor was identified in a female donor with multiple sclerosis, enrolled in a pregnancy study. The V and J genes are TRBV6-1 and TRBJ2-7; 8 bases fit TRBD2. The DNA of the CDR3 is TGTGCCAGCAGTGCTGGGTCTAGCGGGCTGATCTCCTACGAGCAGTACTTC. Translating it yields CASSAGSSGLISYEQYF.